The rows below give T cell receptor beta chains drawn from one sample of a study of PD-1 blockade in mismatch repair-deficient tumors. Method: immunoSEQ multiplex PCR; TCRdb's copy keeps in-frame clones and lacks some. The data contain approximately 120,000 clones, more than 85% of them singletons. Sequences were derived from peripheral blood, sampled 44 weeks after starting pembrolizumab. The receptors stem from an adult with mismatch repair-deficient cancer. Each CDR3 is given with its conserved first and last residue. A D gene is named only where the DNA matches it firmly. Clone size is not always given. Where it is, it says once, few, many or a class for expanded clones.

d_call	clone_size	j_call	v_call	cdr3_aa	cdr3_nt
TRBD2	-	TRBJ2-3	TRBV7-6	CASSPGLAGDGTDTQYF	TGTGCCAGCAGCCCGGGACTAGCGGGAGATGGGACAGATACGCAGTATTTT
TRBD1	-	TRBJ1-2	TRBV25-1	CASSAPSGTGGNYGYTF	TGTGCCAGCAGTGCACCGTCCGGGACAGGGGGAAACTATGGCTACACCTTC
TRBD1	-	TRBJ2-2	TRBV19	CASRPGGNTGELFF	TGTGCCAGTAGGCCAGGGGGCAACACCGGGGAGCTGTTTTTT
-	-	TRBJ2-5	TRBV7-9	CASSSAVGETTQYF	TGTGCCAGCAGCTCCGCCGTGGGGGAGACGACCCAGTACTTC
-	-	TRBJ2-2	TRBV7-3	CASSFPSSGPNTGELFF	TGTGCCAGCAGCTTCCCTAGTAGCGGACCGAACACCGGGGAGCTGTTTTTT
-	-	TRBJ2-5	TRBV19	CASSVGRGARQETQYF	TGTGCCAGTAGTGTTGGACGGGGGGCTCGGCAAGAGACCCAGTACTTC
TRBD1	-	TRBJ2-7	TRBV5-4	CASSLDRGLSYEQYF	TGTGCCAGCAGTTTAGACAGGGGGCTCTCCTACGAGCAGTACTTC
-	-	TRBJ1-3	TRBV25-1	CASNGRGSSGNTIYF	TGTGCCAGCAATGGAAGGGGGTCCTCTGGAAACACCATATATTTT
-	once	TRBJ1-1	TRBV6-5	CASSYSETATEAFF	TGTGCCAGCAGTTACTCGGAAACAGCCACTGAAGCTTTCTTT
-	-	TRBJ1-1	TRBV4-1	CASSQDDTGPHPIIGTEAFF	TGCGCCAGCAGCCAAGATGACACCGGGCCCCACCCCATTATTGGCACTGAAGCTTTCTTT
-	-	TRBJ2-7	TRBV7-9	CASSPGYEQYF	TGTGCCAGCAGCCCAGGATACGAGCAGTACTTC
TRBD2	-	TRBJ2-4	TRBV27	CASSPRLATSVQLAKNIQYF	TGTGCCAGCAGTCCCCGACTAGCTACATCCGTCCAGCTAGCCAAAAACATTCAGTACTTC
TRBD1	-	TRBJ1-4	TRBV27	CASSHYDRVNEKLFF	TGTGCCAGCAGTCACTACGACAGGGTTAACGAAAAACTGTTTTTT
-	-	TRBJ2-5	TRBV5-6	CASSPLSFRRGEETQYF	TGTGCCAGCAGCCCACTTTCCTTCAGGCGAGGGGAAGAGACCCAGTACTTC
TRBD2	once	TRBJ2-1	TRBV7-8	CASSPGTSGSNHEQFF	TGTGCCAGCAGCCCTGGGACTAGCGGGAGTAATCATGAGCAGTTCTTC
-	-	TRBJ1-1	TRBV6-1	CASSEDQGKNTEAFF	TGTGCCAGCAGTGAAGATCAGGGGAAGAACACTGAAGCTTTCTTT
TRBD1	-	TRBJ2-3	TRBV5-4	CASSPRTGGKDTQYF	TGTGCCAGCAGCCCACGGACAGGGGGCAAAGATACGCAGTATTTT
-	-	TRBJ2-1	TRBV11-3	CASSPGPEYNEQFF	TGTGCCAGCAGCCCAGGGCCGGAATACAATGAGCAGTTCTTC
TRBD2	-	TRBJ2-3	TRBV5-6	CASSRLNSGRSTDTQYF	TGTGCCAGCAGCCGGTTAAATAGCGGGAGAAGCACAGATACGCAGTATTTT
TRBD2	-	TRBJ2-1	TRBV7-2	CASSPGGYEQFF	TGTGCCAGCAGCCCGGGGGGGTATGAGCAGTTCTTC
-	-	TRBJ2-1	TRBV10-3	CAISESRSEQFF	TGTGCCATCAGTGAGTCGCGCTCAGAGCAGTTCTTC
-	-	TRBJ2-5	TRBV27	CASSGGLEQETQYF	TGTGCCAGTAGTGGGGGGCTGGAGCAAGAGACCCAGTACTTC
-	-	TRBJ2-7	TRBV2	CASGGGGRGYEQYF	TGTGCCAGCGGGGGAGGGGGCCGCGGCTACGAGCAGTACTTC
-	-	TRBJ2-7	TRBV29-1	CSVDRAVSGEQYF	TGCAGCGTTGACAGGGCGGTCTCAGGCGAGCAGTACTTC
-	few	TRBJ1-2	TRBV25-1	CASPTLEGGGYTF	TGTGCCAGCCCCACCCTCGAGGGCGGCGGCTACACCTTC
TRBD1	once	TRBJ2-5	TRBV28	CASRALWDRAEETQYF	TGTGCCAGCAGAGCCCTTTGGGACAGGGCTGAGGAGACCCAGTACTTC
TRBD2	-	TRBJ2-2	TRBV11-2	CASTRTSGRAYTGELFF	TGTGCCAGCACACGGACTAGCGGGAGGGCCTACACCGGGGAGCTGTTTTTT
-	few	TRBJ2-1	TRBV7-8	CASSLAGGYNEQFF	TGTGCCAGCAGCTTAGCGGGAGGCTACAATGAGCAGTTCTTC
-	-	TRBJ2-2	TRBV27	CASSLGRGWYTGELFF	TGTGCCAGCAGTTTGGGCAGGGGCTGGTACACCGGGGAGCTGTTTTTT
-	few	TRBJ2-7	TRBV10-3	CAISETRDMTYEQYF	TGTGCCATCAGTGAAACCCGGGACATGACCTACGAGCAGTACTTC
-	-	TRBJ2-7	TRBV10-3	CAIRKGDYEQYF	TGTGCCATCAGGAAGGGTGATTACGAGCAGTACTTC
-	-	TRBJ2-3	TRBV18	CASSPGVGSTDTQYF	TGTGCCAGCTCACCGGGGGTCGGAAGCACAGATACGCAGTATTTT
-	-	TRBJ1-2	TRBV30	CAWSVGLAAARYGYTF	TGTGCCTGGAGTGTTGGACTGGCGGCGGCGCGGTATGGCTACACCTTC
-	once	TRBJ2-4	TRBV11-2	CASSLTMAGNIQYF	TGTGCCAGCAGCTTAACCATGGCGGGAAACATTCAGTACTTC
-	-	TRBJ1-5	TRBV30	CAWSVQGNQPQHF	TGTGCCTGGAGTGTACAGGGAAATCAGCCCCAGCATTTT
-	-	TRBJ2-3	TRBV6-4	CASSEEEHGTQYF	TGTGCCAGCAGTGAAGAAGAGCATGGTACGCAGTATTTT
-	-	TRBJ1-1	TRBV30	CAWRGAPIAQEEAFF	TGTGCCTGGAGGGGGGCCCCTATTGCCCAGGAGGAAGCTTTCTTT
-	-	TRBJ2-1	TRBV12-5	CASGLEFTGTTEQFF	TGTGCTAGTGGTTTGGAATTTACAGGTACCACTGAGCAGTTCTTC
-	-	TRBJ1-1	TRBV11-3	CASSLRSGTEAFF	TGTGCCAGCAGCCTTCGTTCGGGCACTGAAGCTTTCTTT
-	-	TRBJ2-1	TRBV11-3	CASSLDLGSYNEQFF	TGTGCCAGCAGCTTAGACTTGGGCTCCTACAATGAGCAGTTCTTC
TRBD1	-	TRBJ2-2	TRBV7-8	CASSGDRGRVGELFF	TGTGCCAGCAGTGGTGACAGGGGGCGCGTCGGGGAGCTGTTTTTT
-	few	TRBJ2-7	TRBV7-9	CASVVDYEQYF	TGTGCCAGCGTAGTAGACTACGAGCAGTACTTC
TRBD1	-	TRBJ1-5	TRBV19	CASSTRGNQPQHF	TGTGCCAGTAGTACCAGGGGGAATCAGCCCCAGCATTTT
-	-	TRBJ1-1	TRBV27	CASGRGEAFF	TGTGCCAGCGGTAGGGGAGAAGCTTTCTTT
-	-	TRBJ2-2	TRBV27	CASRTGVYTGELFF	TGTGCCAGCAGGACCGGGGTATACACCGGGGAGCTGTTTTTT
-	few	TRBJ1-2	TRBV10-3	CAISEGLYGYTF	TGTGCCATCAGTGAGGGACTCTATGGCTACACCTTC
TRBD2	once	TRBJ2-7	TRBV15	CATKRREGRGYEQYF	TGTGCCACCAAAAGACGGGAGGGCCGGGGCTACGAGCAGTACTTC
-	-	TRBJ2-7	TRBV7-9	CASSLLNLDNSYEQYF	TGTGCCAGCAGCTTACTGAATCTTGACAACTCCTACGAGCAGTACTTC
-	-	TRBJ2-7	TRBV12-5	CASGLGNTYEQYF	TGTGCTAGTGGTTTGGGTAACACCTACGAGCAGTACTTC
-	once	TRBJ2-5	TRBV28	CASSLTGTKYLKETQYF	TGTGCCAGCAGTTTAACAGGAACTAAATACCTCAAAGAGACCCAGTACTTC
-	-	TRBJ2-1	TRBV30	CAWTSGESSYNEQFF	TGTGCCTGGACCAGCGGCGAGAGCTCCTACAATGAGCAGTTCTTC
TRBD2	-	TRBJ2-2	TRBV7-9	CASSFRTSGSDTGELFF	TGTGCCAGCAGCTTTCGGACTAGCGGGAGTGACACCGGGGAGCTGTTTTTT
-	-	TRBJ2-7	TRBV11-3	CASSLGGVGTYEQYF	TGTGCCAGCAGCTTAGGGGGGGTGGGCACCTACGAGCAGTACTTC
TRBD2	-	TRBJ2-7	TRBV4-2	CASSQRLADYEQYF	TGTGCCAGCAGCCAGAGACTAGCGGACTACGAGCAGTACTTC